This T cell receptor beta chain is drawn from a study of PD-L1 blockade in urothelial cancer. About the study: Male patients with bladder-origin urothelial cancer numbered about 90% of the 29. Regarding the study as a whole: Improved survival was predicted by pretreatment blood TCR clonality below the median.

TCRdb's table, derived via immunoSEQ multiplex PCR, lists solely in-frame clones and lacks some. The sample lists about 72,000 clones, approximately 84% occurring once. Note on this clone: Its antigen is not identified.

Sample time point: pretreatment peripheral blood. Per-patient samples, pretreatment and on-treatment, numbered 1 to 8. Trimming removed 4 bases at V and 3 bases at J, with 22 bases between. The CDR3 loop spans 17 amino acids. CDR1 and CDR2 from the germline V gene are SGHRS and YFSETQ. Sequenced material: PBMCs, taken around atezolizumab (anti-PD-L1) treatment. This sequence originates from a man in his 60s with urothelial cancer. The chain is built from TRBV5-1 and TRBJ1-1, with D perhaps TRBD1 (6 bases). The CDR3 DNA follows: TGCGCCAGCAGCCTCGCCTCTACACAGGGAATTCACACTGAAGCTTTCTTT. This translates into CASSLASTQGIHTEAFF.